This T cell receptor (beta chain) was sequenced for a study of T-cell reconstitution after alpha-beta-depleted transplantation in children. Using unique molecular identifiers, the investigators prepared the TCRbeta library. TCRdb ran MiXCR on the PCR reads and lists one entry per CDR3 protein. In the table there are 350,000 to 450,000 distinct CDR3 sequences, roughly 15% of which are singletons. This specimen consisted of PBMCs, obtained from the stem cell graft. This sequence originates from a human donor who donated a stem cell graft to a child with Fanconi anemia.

The CDR3 is CASSPSGSSGNTIYF. Written as DNA, the CDR3 is TGCGCCAGCAGCCCGTCCGGGTCCTCTGGAAACACCATATATTTT. The chain is built from TRBV5-1 and TRBJ1-3; no firm D call. The length of the CDR3 is 15 residues. From germline, CDR1 is SGHRS and CDR2 YFSETQ. The ends were cut back, 4 bases at V and 0 bases at J, with 11 bases in the middle.